This TCR beta chain is from a study of molecular identifiers for immune sequencing clone quantification. Germline V CDR1 and CDR2: SGHTA, FQGNSA. V was pared by 2 bases and J by 3 bases, with 14 bases between. The CDR3 spans 15 residues. At least ten counts were recorded for this clonotype. TCRdb fed the PCR reads into MiXCR, producing one record per CDR3 protein. The table lists about 320,000 distinct CDR3 sequences, roughly 24% of them singletons. This receptor was taken from a human donor in good health. Some libraries in this study had Jurkat cell RNA spiked in. Sequencing used naive CD8+ T cells from blood, with Jurkat cell RNA spiked in. As to subset: FACS-sorted CD8+CD4-CCR7+CD45RA+ naive T cells. This rearrangement joins TRBV7-2 to TRBJ2-7; perhaps TRBD2 as D (6 bases). The DNA for the CDR3 is TGTGCCAGCAGCTTATACGGACTAACAAACTACGAGCAGTACTTC. This codes for CASSLYGLTNYEQYF.